This TCR beta chain was found in a study of blood T cells in healthy people across ages. The second PCR ran roughly 6 to 11 cycles with a sample-barcoded 5' primer and J-beta primers. From the 5' RACE reads, TCRdb called clonotypes with MiXCR, one entry per CDR3 protein. The table shows approximately 1,700,000 distinct CDR3 sequences, with 35% to 50% occurring only once. Germline V lookup: CDR1 ENHRY, CDR2 SYGVKD. CDR3 length: 15 residues. V lost 4 bases and J lost 2, with 14 bases in between. The genes are TRBV10-3 and TRBJ1-2; maybe TRBD1 (6 bases). Sequencing input: blood. The TCR comes from a human donor in good health. The CDR3 bases are TGTGCCATCAGTGGGGACAAGAGAGGGAACTATGGCTACACCTTC. It translates to CAISGDKRGNYGYTF.